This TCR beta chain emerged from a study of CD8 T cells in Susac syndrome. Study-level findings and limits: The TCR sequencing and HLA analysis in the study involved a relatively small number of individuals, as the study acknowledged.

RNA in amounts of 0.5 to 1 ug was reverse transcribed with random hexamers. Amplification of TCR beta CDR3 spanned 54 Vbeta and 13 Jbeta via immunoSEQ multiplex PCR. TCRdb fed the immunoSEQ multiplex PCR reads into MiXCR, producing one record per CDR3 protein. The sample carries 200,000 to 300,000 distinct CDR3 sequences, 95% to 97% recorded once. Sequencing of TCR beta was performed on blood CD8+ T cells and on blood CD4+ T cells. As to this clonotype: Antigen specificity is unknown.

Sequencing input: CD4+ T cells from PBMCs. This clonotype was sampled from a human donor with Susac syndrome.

In DNA form, the CDR3 reads TGCAGCGTTGAAGGGGGGGGCCCATACAATGAGCAGTTCTTC. This translates into CSVEGGGPYNEQFF. The genes are TRBV29-1 and TRBJ2-1, with a possible D match to TRBD2 (7 bases). There are 14 residues in the CDR3. Trimming shortened V by 1 base and J by 4 bases, and 11 bases separated the two germline ends. Germline CDR1 SQVTM, CDR2 ANQGSEA.